The source of this T cell receptor (beta chain) is a study of shared clonotypes between healthy human individuals (dated by TCRdb to 2020 to 2021). For context, the study as a whole: The cohort comprised two women and three men aged 18 to 49 years. To estimate repertoire size and how much clonotypes are shared between individuals, the study performed deep sequencing of blood TCR repertoires from 4 to 6 healthy adults. For each donor, CD4 naive and CD4 memory were each run on three plates, CD8 naive on two plates, and CD8 memory on one plate. Libraries were prepared and TCR repertoires were sequenced by different laboratories using diverse techniques, in order to increase sequencing depth and limit assay-specific biases. Leukapheresis yielded between about 0.85 and 9 billion PBMCs per donor.

Details on this clone: Its antigen is currently not known. No much larger clone is present one base from it, and per-base qualities are unavailable.

Using the deep immunoSEQ assay, multiplex PCR amplified TCR CDR3 regions from genomic DNA. Extracted genomic DNA from each cell subset was spread evenly across all wells of several immunoSEQ 96-well plates, with each plate serving as a replicate. For sorted subsets, about 200 ng genomic DNA, equal to tens of thousands of T cell genomes, was loaded into each replicate PCR. The purified libraries were quantified using a Qubit 3.0 fluorometer, sized with a Bioanalyzer 2100, and then quantified again using the KAPA Library Quantification kit. Every immunoSEQ 96-well plate was sequenced on a dedicated single-read 150-cycle Illumina NextSeq 550 flow cell. The study's own analysis went as follows. Because the immunoSEQ output included only junctional sequences and no quality scores, the filtering could not be the same as the filtering used for full-length reads. Sequences were annotated with PyIR, a Python wrapper for IgBLAST v1.9, and V/J genes and CDR3 were assigned using IMGT germline references. Reads were removed for weak V/J assignments (E-value above 1e-6), missing CDR3, stop codons, out-of-frame junctions, or ambiguous translated residues. A V3J clonotype was defined by an identical inferred V gene, J gene, and CDR3 amino acid sequence. Percentage overlap between repertoires was computed as shared unique clonotypes divided by the size of the smaller repertoire. Repertoire richness was assessed with RTK rarefaction, the Chao1 estimator, and Recon v2.1 estimates of unobserved clonotypes. For all TCRbeta clonotypes obtained by the gDNA method from four donors, generation probabilities were computed with OLGA. The source is immuneACCESS, and TCRdb retained only in-frame sequences with V and J called. Part of the clones is not carried over; for the studies checked, unresolved V genes explain less than half of this, and the remainder is unexplained. Clone size and V and J calls were adopted from that table, with D and trimming inferred from the DNA. The sample profile shows some 2.1 million clones; over 85% of them were found once. Around 0.13% of the sample comes from the top ten.

Donors were healthy HIV-negative adults with no recently reported acute infections or vaccinations. Every donor was a Caucasian adult living in Nashville, Tennessee, USA. CD4+ T cells were enriched through magnetic negative selection, after which naive cells were positively selected on CD45RA and the remaining negative fraction served as the memory subset. Blood was collected by leukapheresis, and PBMCs were isolated by Ficoll-Histopaque density gradient centrifugation and then cryopreserved in liquid nitrogen vapor phase. Analytical flow cytometry was used to check the purity and quantity of every magnetically sorted T cell population. Genomic DNA was isolated from every sorted fraction and measured by UV absorbance on a Nanodrop 2000c. The paper as a whole reports these results and caveats: Across a handful of donors, 4.5% to 6.5% of naive CD4, more than 3% of naive CD8, approximately 2.5% of memory CD4, and approximately 0.42% of memory CD8 clonotypes were shared. Because the study included only a small number of donors, the genetic and exposure-history diversity represented was limited. Incomplete sequencing was indicated by rarefaction of sorted-subset datasets, despite the large sequencing depth. Naive subsets generally had larger estimated clonotype richness than memory subsets. Pairwise subsampling led to the expectation that sequencing depth would affect the degree of clonotype sharing among donors. Clonotypes shared by all four sorted-subset donors showed higher generation probabilities than non-shared clonotypes. Sampling was restricted to blood, and TCR repertoires in tissues likely differ from the TCR repertoires found in blood.

CDR3 length: 14 amino acids, cysteine to phenylalanine. CDR3 DNA is the only sequence kept; it has 42 bases, read in frame from the first base. Based on the germline V gene, the CDR1 and CDR2 sequences are MNHEY and SVGAGI. Trimming takes 4 bases from V and 5 bases from J, and the germline ends sit 13 bases apart. Here the chain combines TRBV6-5 and TRBJ2-3, with a weak D call of TRBD2 (6 bases match). This sequence was found in a man aged 18 to 35 in good health. Sequencing used naive CD4+ T cells sorted from blood. Explained via the paper, the cell subset or site label denotes: CD45RA+ positively selected. The CDR3 corresponds to CASSSRSGLDTQYF. The bases are TGTGCCAGCAGTTCGCGTAGCGGTTTAGATACGCAGTATTTT.